A selection of T cell receptor beta chains follows, all from one sample in a study of blood T cell repertoires in COVID-19. Method: immunoSEQ multiplex PCR; TCRdb's copy keeps in-frame clones and lacks some. Of roughly 55,000 clones listed, roughly 90% are singletons. The sample taken for sequencing was peripheral blood. The receptors come from a human donor with active COVID-19. The donor label of this sample is uncertain. CDR3s include the opening cysteine and the closing phenylalanine or tryptophan. Each record gives: V gene, clone size, J gene, D gene, CDR3 DNA, CDR3 protein. The D gene is left open where the match is weak. The size of a clone is reported for some rows only, either as once, few or many, or as a class for expanded clones.

>TRBV29-1|-|TRBJ1-1|-
TGCAGCGTTCGGCGGGGTGAAACTGAAGCTTTCTTT
CSVRRGETEAFF
>TRBV12-3/TRBV12-4|once|TRBJ1-1|-
TGTGCCAGCAGTTTCGGGGGGGAAGCTTTCTTT
CASSFGGEAFF
>TRBV7-2|-|TRBJ1-1|-
TGTGCCAGCAGCTCCAGGGCCACGAGCACTGAAGCTTTCTTT
CASSSRATSTEAFF
>TRBV7-9|-|TRBJ2-2|-
TGTGCCAGCAGCTTAGACAGGAACACCGGGGAGCTGTTTTTT
CASSLDRNTGELFF
>TRBV6-6|-|TRBJ1-5|-
TGTGCCAGCAGTTCGCAGGGAAAAGATCAGCCCCAGCATTTT
CASSSQGKDQPQHF
>TRBV18|-|TRBJ1-1|-
TGTGCCAGCTCACCAGGGGGGTCTCAGTACGTTGAAGCTTTCTTT
CASSPGGSQYVEAFF
>TRBV3-1/TRBV3-2|once|TRBJ1-2|-
TGTGCCAGCAGCCAAGGGTCAGGCGCGTATGGCTACACCTTC
CASSQGSGAYGYTF
>TRBV7-9|-|TRBJ2-1|TRBD2
TGTGCCAGCATCCGAGACACTAGCGGGAGTAATGAGCAGTTCTTC
CASIRDTSGSNEQFF
>TRBV4-3|-|TRBJ2-2|TRBD1
TGCGCCAGCAGCCCCGGGACAGGGACCGGGGAGCTGTTTTTT
CASSPGTGTGELFF
>TRBV24-1|-|TRBJ2-2|TRBD1
TGTGCCACCATGGGACAGGGGGCTAACGGGGAGCTGTTTTTT
CATMGQGANGELFF
>TRBV4-3|-|TRBJ1-1|-
TGCGCCAGCAGCCAGGGACATCAGGCTCTCCCGAACACTGAAGCTTTCTTT
CASSQGHQALPNTEAFF
>TRBV11-1|-|TRBJ1-6|-
TGTGCCAGCAGCTTGACACCTAATTCACCCCTCCACTTT
CASSLTPNSPLHF
>TRBV7-9|-|TRBJ1-1|-
TGTGCCAGCAGCTTCTCGGGACAGAACACTGAAGCTTTCTTT
CASSFSGQNTEAFF
>TRBV5-8|-|TRBJ1-4|-
TGTGCCAGCAGCCCAGCCCGACGGGGGGATGAAAAACTGTTTTTT
CASSPARRGDEKLFF
>TRBV6-5|once|TRBJ2-3|TRBD2
TGTGCCAGCAGTTTATGGTCTAGCGGGGGGACAGATACGCAGTATTTT
CASSLWSSGGTDTQYF
>TRBV5-1|-|TRBJ1-2|-
TGCGCCAGCAGCTTGGAGCAGGGGCTCTATGGCTACACCTTC
CASSLEQGLYGYTF
>TRBV4-1|few|TRBJ2-7|TRBD1
TGCGCCAGCAGCCAGACAGGGATTGGGGAGCAGTACTTC
CASSQTGIGEQYF
>TRBV28|-|TRBJ2-7|-
TGTGCCAGCACCCTGGCCCCGGGTGGCGAGCAGTACTTC
CASTLAPGGEQYF
>TRBV28|-|TRBJ2-3|TRBD2
TGTGCCAGCAGTTTAGCGGGAGTGAGGACTAGCACAGATACGCAGTATTTT
CASSLAGVRTSTDTQYF
>TRBV4-3|-|TRBJ1-2|TRBD1
TGCGCCAGCAGCCAAGATAAGACAGGGGGCTACTATGGCTACACCTTC
CASSQDKTGGYYGYTF
>TRBV18|-|TRBJ2-5|-
TGTGCCAGCTTCCGACAGGGAGGAGAGACCCAGTACTTC
CASFRQGGETQYF
>TRBV19|-|TRBJ1-3|TRBD1
TGTGCCAGTACCCCCGTGGGGGGACAGGGAATGTACGGAAACACCATATATTTT
CASTPVGGQGMYGNTIYF
>TRBV15|once|TRBJ1-1|-
TGTGCCACCAGCAGAGAGGGCAGTCGCCATGAAGCTTTCTTT
CATSREGSRHEAFF
>TRBV19|-|TRBJ2-1|TRBD2
TGTGCCAGTAGTATAGTATCCAGCGGGAACTACAATGAGCAGTTCTTC
CASSIVSSGNYNEQFF
>TRBV14|-|TRBJ2-2|TRBD1
TGTGCCAGCAGCCCCAAACAGGGGCTACATAACACCGGGGAGCTGTTTTTT
CASSPKQGLHNTGELFF
>TRBV3-1/TRBV3-2|-|TRBJ2-2|TRBD2
TGTGCCAGCAGCCTGGGACTAGCGGGGACGAACACCGGGGAGCTGTTTTTT
CASSLGLAGTNTGELFF
>TRBV7-6|-|TRBJ2-1|-
TGTGCCAGCAGCCAGACACCAAGCTCCTACAATGAGCAGTTCTTC
CASSQTPSSYNEQFF
>TRBV27|-|TRBJ2-1|-
TGTGCCAGCAGTTCTGGCCGCTCCTACAATGAGCAGTTCTTC
CASSSGRSYNEQFF
>TRBV6-5|-|TRBJ2-2|-
TGTGCCAGCAGAGCCAGGGGTCGGGACACCGGGGAGCTGTTTTTT
CASRARGRDTGELFF
>TRBV7-9|-|TRBJ2-5|TRBD1
TGTGCCAGCAGCAGGGGACAGGGGACCGAGACCCAGTACTTC
CASSRGQGTETQYF
>TRBV18|-|TRBJ1-2|-
TGTGCCAGCTCACCCGGCGCGGAGAACTATGGCTACACCTTC
CASSPGAENYGYTF
>TRBV7-8|-|TRBJ2-7|-
TGTGCCAGCAGCCTCCAGGTTATGTACTACGAGCAGTACTTC
CASSLQVMYYEQYF
>TRBV7-9|many|TRBJ2-1|-
TGTGCCAGCCCAGCGGGTTCTACCTCCTACAATGAGCAGTTCTTC
CASPAGSTSYNEQFF
>TRBV28|-|TRBJ2-2|-
TGTGCCAGCAGTACCCCCAGGTACACCGGGGAGCTGTTTTTT
CASSTPRYTGELFF
>TRBV5-1|-|TRBJ2-2|TRBD1
TGCGCCAGCAGCTTTGGACAGGGGACCCCCGGGGAGCTGTTTTTT
CASSFGQGTPGELFF
>TRBV25-1|once|TRBJ2-2|TRBD1
TGTGCCAGCAGTCGAGGGACAGGGAACACCGGGGAGCTGTTTTTT
CASSRGTGNTGELFF
>TRBV5-4|once|TRBJ1-1|-
TGTGCCAGCAGCTGGGGTATGGGGCAGAACACTGAAGCTTTCTTT
CASSWGMGQNTEAFF
>TRBV7-7|-|TRBJ2-7|TRBD1
TGTGCTAGCAGCCCCGGGACAGGGATAGGGGAGCAGTACTTC
CASSPGTGIGEQYF
>TRBV19|-|TRBJ2-7|TRBD1
TGTGCCAGTAGTATCAGGGGGTTTTCCTACGAGCAGTACTTC
CASSIRGFSYEQYF
>TRBV27|few|TRBJ1-4|-
TGTGCCAGCAGTCTGAGCCAACAGCCAACTAATGAAAAACTGTTTTTT
CASSLSQQPTNEKLFF
>TRBV29-1|-|TRBJ2-1|-
TGCAGCGTCCGGACACTACTACAAGGAGAGCAGTTCTTC
CSVRTLLQGEQFF
>TRBV10-3|-|TRBJ2-2|-
TGTGCCATCATTGACAGCACCGGGGAGCTGTTTTTT
CAIIDSTGELFF
>TRBV7-9|-|TRBJ2-1|TRBD2
TGTGCCAGCAGCTTACTGCTAGCGGGTGTGAATGAGCAGTTCTTC
CASSLLLAGVNEQFF